This T cell receptor (beta chain) originates from a study of blood T cell repertoires in COVID-19. Study background: Spain, Italy and the United States supplied samples that represented acute and convalescent COVID-19.

Participant-reported clinical history was the basis for cohort assignment. The data were produced by immunoSEQ multiplex PCR, yet TCRdb's version contains in-frame clones alone and is incomplete. Of about 210,000 clones in the sample, about nine tenths were seen once. Germline-derived CDR1 and CDR2 are LNHDA and SQIVND (reference sequence). The CDR3 runs 16 residues. The trim removed 3 bases at V and 4 bases at J, leaving 9 bases unmatched. This TCR derives from a middle-aged woman with acute COVID-19. This chain uses TRBV19 with TRBJ2-3, with 8 bases matching TRBD2. Sequenced material: PBMCs or T cells enriched from blood (not recorded which). CDR3 amino acids: CASSIITGGAADTQYF. The CDR3 region has the DNA TGTGCCAGTAGTATTATAACGGGAGGGGCTGCAGATACGCAGTATTTT.